The TCR beta chain described here comes from a study of blood T cell repertoires in COVID-19. Across the study: Both acute and convalescent COVID-19 samples were obtained from the United States, Italy and Spain.

Source study methods: Researchers report that nucleated cell counts were estimated from reference gene primer amplification. TCRdb's table, derived via immunoSEQ multiplex PCR, lists solely in-frame clones and lacks some. Clone size and the V and J calls come from that table; the DNA yielded D and trimming. The profile shows approximately 230,000 clones, nearly 90% of them singletons. CDR1 and CDR2 (germline): MNHEY, SVGEGT. CDR3 size: 15 residues. V gave up 0 bases and J gave up 7 bases, with 15 bases separating them. Material for sequencing was peripheral blood. V gene TRBV6-2 or TRBV6-3 combines with J gene TRBJ1-2; D possibly corresponds to TRBD1 (6 bases). This receptor was obtained from a man aged 18 to 30 with active or convalescent COVID-19. This chain's CDR3 is CASSYSSIGGSGYTF. The CDR3 bases are TGTGCCAGCAGTTACTCGAGTATTGGGGGCTCTGGCTACACCTTC.